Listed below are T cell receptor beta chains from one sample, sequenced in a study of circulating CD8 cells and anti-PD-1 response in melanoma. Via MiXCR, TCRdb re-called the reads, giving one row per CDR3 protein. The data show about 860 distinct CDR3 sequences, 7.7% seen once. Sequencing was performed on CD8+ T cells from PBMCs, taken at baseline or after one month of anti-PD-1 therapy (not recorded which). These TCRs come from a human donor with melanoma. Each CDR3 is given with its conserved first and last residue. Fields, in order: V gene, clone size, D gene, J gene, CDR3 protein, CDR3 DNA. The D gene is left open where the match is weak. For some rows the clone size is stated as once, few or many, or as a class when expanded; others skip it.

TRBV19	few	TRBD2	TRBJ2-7	CASSLAGPSYEQYF	TGTGCCAGTAGTCTAGCGGGGCCGTCCTACGAGCAGTACTTC
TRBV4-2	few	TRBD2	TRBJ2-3	CASSQEWRLAPSTDTQYF	TGTGCCAGCAGCCAAGAGTGGAGACTAGCGCCTAGCACAGATACGCAGTATTTT
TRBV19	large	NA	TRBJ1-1	CASSFGANTEAFF	TGTGCCAGTAGTTTTGGGGCGAACACTGAAGCTTTCTTT
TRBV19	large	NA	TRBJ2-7	CASSMFAGNEQYF	TGTGCCAGTAGTATGTTTGCGGGGAACGAGCAGTACTTC
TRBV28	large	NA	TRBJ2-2	CASSLDRSANTGELFF	TGTGCCAGCAGTTTGGACCGGTCGGCGAACACCGGGGAGCTGTTTTTT
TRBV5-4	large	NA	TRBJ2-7	CASSPEGNSADEQYF	TGTGCCAGCAGCCCAGAGGGGAATTCCGCCGACGAGCAGTACTTC
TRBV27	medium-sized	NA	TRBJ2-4	CASSSWDGWAKNIQYF	TGTGCCAGCAGTTCTTGGGACGGGTGGGCCAAAAACATTCAGTACTTC
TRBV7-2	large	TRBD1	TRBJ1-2	CASSYGTASNYGYTF	TGTGCCAGCAGCTACGGGACAGCTTCTAACTATGGCTACACCTTC
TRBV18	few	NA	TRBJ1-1	CASSPRTGTLLDTEAFF	TGTGCCAGCTCACCGCGAACCGGGACGCTTTTGGACACTGAAGCTTTCTTT
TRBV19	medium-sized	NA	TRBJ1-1	CASSTRDPTSNTEAFF	TGTGCCAGTAGCACCAGGGATCCCACCTCCAACACTGAAGCTTTCTTT
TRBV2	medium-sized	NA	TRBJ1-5	CASSRQELSNQPQHF	TGTGCCAGCAGTCGACAGGAACTAAGCAATCAGCCCCAGCATTTT
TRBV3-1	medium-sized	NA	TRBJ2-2	CASSQGQRELFF	TGTGCCAGCAGCCAGGGACAACGGGAGCTGTTTTTT
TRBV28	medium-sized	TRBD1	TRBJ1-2	CASSPYRGEGYGYTF	TGTGCCAGCAGCCCCTACAGGGGCGAAGGCTATGGCTACACCTTC
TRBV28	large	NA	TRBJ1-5	CASSPYSQPQHF	TGTGCCAGCAGTCCTTATAGTCAGCCCCAGCATTTT
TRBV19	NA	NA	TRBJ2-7	CASRPGQGSYEQYF	TGTGCCAGTAGGCCAGGGCAGGGCTCCTACGAGCAGTACTTC
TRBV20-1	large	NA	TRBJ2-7	CSAREYLPGEQYF	TGCAGTGCTAGAGAGTACCTACCGGGTGAGCAGTACTTC
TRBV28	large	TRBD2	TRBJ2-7	CASSLTQRGDHEQYF	TGTGCCAGCAGTTTAACCCAGCGGGGGGACCACGAGCAGTACTTC
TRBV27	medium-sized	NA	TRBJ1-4	CASSPGGANEKLFF	TGTGCCAGCAGTCCTGGGGGAGCTAATGAAAAACTGTTTTTT
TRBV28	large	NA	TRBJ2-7	CASSLFGASYEQYF	TGTGCCAGCAGTTTGTTTGGGGCCTCCTACGAGCAGTACTTC
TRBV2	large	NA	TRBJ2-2	CASSGPDGELFF	TGTGCCAGCAGTGGCCCGGACGGGGAGCTGTTTTTT
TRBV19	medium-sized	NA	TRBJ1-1	CASSIIGPQGAFF	TGTGCCAGTAGTATTATTGGGCCTCAGGGGGCTTTCTTT
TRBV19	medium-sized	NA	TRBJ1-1	CASSRDGDTEAFF	TGTGCCAGTAGTAGGGACGGGGACACTGAAGCTTTCTTT
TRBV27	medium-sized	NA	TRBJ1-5	CASSPDGFFNQPQHF	TGTGCCAGCAGTCCGGACGGGTTCTTCAATCAGCCCCAGCATTTT
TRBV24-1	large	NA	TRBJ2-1	CATSDLAGAPYEQFF	TGTGCCACCAGTGATTTGGCGGGGGCGCCGTATGAGCAGTTCTTC
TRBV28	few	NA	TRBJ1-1	CASSLAGVVTEAFF	TGTGCCAGCAGTTTGGCAGGGGTAGTCACTGAAGCTTTCTTT
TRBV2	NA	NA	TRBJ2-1	CASSQDSLTYYNEQFF	TGTGCCAGCAGCCAAGACAGTCTAACGTACTACAATGAGCAGTTCTTC
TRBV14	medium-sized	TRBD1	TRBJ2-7	CASSYGTAYEQYF	TGTGCCAGCAGTTACGGGACAGCCTACGAGCAGTACTTC
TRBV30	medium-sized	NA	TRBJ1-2	CAWSAVGGYTF	TGTGCCTGGAGCGCAGTGGGTGGCTACACCTTC
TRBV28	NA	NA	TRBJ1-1	CANRADLFEAFF	TGTGCCAACAGGGCCGACCTCTTCGAAGCTTTCTTT
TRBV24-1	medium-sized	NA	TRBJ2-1	CATSEGYNEQFF	TGTGCCACCAGTGAGGGCTACAATGAGCAGTTCTTC
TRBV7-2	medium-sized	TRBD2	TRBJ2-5	CASSFVRGLARETQYF	TGTGCCAGCAGTTTTGTGAGGGGACTAGCTAGGGAGACCCAGTACTTC
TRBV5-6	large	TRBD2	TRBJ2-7	CASSLAAGGLSYEQYF	TGTGCCAGCAGCTTGGCGGCGGGGGGTCTTTCCTACGAGCAGTACTTC
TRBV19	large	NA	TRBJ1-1	CASSAVNTEAFF	TGTGCCAGTAGTGCCGTTAACACTGAAGCTTTCTTT
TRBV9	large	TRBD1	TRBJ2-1	CASSVGVGTGNEQFF	TGTGCCAGCAGCGTAGGAGTTGGGACAGGGAATGAGCAGTTCTTC
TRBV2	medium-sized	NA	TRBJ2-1	CASSEAPREVDNEQFF	TGTGCCAGCAGTGAAGCGCCCAGGGAAGTAGACAATGAGCAGTTCTTC
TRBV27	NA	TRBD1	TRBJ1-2	CASRQGAGYGYTF	TGTGCCAGCAGACAGGGGGCCGGCTATGGCTACACCTTC
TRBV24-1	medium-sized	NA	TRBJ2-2	CATSDLGGNTGELFF	TGTGCCACCAGTGATTTGGGCGGAAACACCGGGGAGCTGTTTTTT
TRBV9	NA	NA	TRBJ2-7	CASSADGSPEFGQYF	TGTGCCAGCAGCGCAGATGGGTCCCCTGAGTTTGGGCAGTACTTC
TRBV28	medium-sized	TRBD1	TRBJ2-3	CASSLDRVGTDTQYF	TGTGCCAGCAGCCTTGACAGGGTCGGCACAGATACGCAGTATTTT
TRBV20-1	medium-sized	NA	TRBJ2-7	CSATSQGYEQYF	TGCAGTGCTACCAGCCAGGGGTACGAGCAGTACTTC
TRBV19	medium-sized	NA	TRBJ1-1	CASRLGDGNTEAFF	TGTGCCAGTAGGCTGGGGGACGGGAACACTGAAGCTTTCTTT
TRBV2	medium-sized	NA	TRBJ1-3	CASSEITTSGNTIYF	TGTGCCAGCAGTGAAATAACCACCTCTGGAAACACCATATATTTT
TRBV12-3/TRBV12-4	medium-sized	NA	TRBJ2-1	CASSPRAGPLIYNEQFF	TGTGCCAGCAGTCCTAGGGCGGGGCCGTTAATTTACAATGAGCAGTTCTTC
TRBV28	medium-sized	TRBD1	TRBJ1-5	CASSLFAITVPEDRGHQPQHF	TGTGCCAGCAGTTTATTCGCCATTACCGTCCCAGAGGACAGGGGGCATCAGCCCCAGCATTTT
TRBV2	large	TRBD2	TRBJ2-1	CAIGLASYNEQFF	TGTGCCATCGGACTAGCGAGCTACAATGAGCAGTTCTTC
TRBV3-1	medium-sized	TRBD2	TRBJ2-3	CASSPNLLTGGGAVDTQYF	TGTGCCAGCAGCCCTAACCTCCTGACTGGCGGGGGGGCCGTAGATACGCAGTATTTT
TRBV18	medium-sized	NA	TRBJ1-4	CASSMTGEKLFF	TGTGCCAGCTCAATGACCGGTGAAAAACTGTTTTTT
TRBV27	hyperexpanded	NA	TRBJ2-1	CASSSTDNEQFF	TGTGCCAGCAGTTCCACAGACAATGAGCAGTTCTTC
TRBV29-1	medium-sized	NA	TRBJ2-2	CSGRTVTGELFF	TGCAGCGGGCGGACAGTCACCGGGGAGCTGTTTTTT
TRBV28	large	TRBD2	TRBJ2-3	CASRPGTSGTFRTDTQYF	TGTGCCAGCAGGCCCGGGACTAGCGGGACTTTCCGCACAGATACGCAGTATTTT
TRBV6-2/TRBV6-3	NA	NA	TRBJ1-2	CASSSGELHGYTF	TGTGCCAGCAGCTCAGGCGAACTACATGGCTACACCTTC
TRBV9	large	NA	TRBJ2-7	CASSRGSYEQYF	TGTGCCAGCAGCAGGGGTTCCTACGAGCAGTACTTC
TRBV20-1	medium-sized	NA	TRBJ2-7	CSADAATNYEQYF	TGCAGTGCTGACGCCGCGACTAACTACGAGCAGTACTTC